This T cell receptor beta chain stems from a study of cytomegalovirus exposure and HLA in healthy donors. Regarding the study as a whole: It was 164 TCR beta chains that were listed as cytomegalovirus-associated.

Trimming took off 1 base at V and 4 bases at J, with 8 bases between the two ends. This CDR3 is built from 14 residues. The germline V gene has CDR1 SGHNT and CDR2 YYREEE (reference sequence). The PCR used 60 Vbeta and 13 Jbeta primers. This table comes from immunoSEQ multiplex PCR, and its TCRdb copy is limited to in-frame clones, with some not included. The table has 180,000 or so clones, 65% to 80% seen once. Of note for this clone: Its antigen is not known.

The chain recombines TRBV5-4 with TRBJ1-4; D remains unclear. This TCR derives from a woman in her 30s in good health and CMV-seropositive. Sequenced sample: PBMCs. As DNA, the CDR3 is TGTGCCAGCAGCTTGAAGCCGGTTAATGAAAAACTGTTTTTT. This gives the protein CASSLKPVNEKLFF.